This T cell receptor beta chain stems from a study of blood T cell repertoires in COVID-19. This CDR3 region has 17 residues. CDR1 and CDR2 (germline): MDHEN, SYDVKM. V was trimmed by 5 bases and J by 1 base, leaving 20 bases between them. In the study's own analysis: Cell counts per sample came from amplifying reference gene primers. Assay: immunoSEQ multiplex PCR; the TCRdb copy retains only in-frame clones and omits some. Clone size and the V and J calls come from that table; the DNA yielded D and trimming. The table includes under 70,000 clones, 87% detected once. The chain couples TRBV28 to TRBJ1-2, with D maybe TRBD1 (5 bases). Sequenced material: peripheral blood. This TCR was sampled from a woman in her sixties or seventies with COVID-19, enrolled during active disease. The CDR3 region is CASSPIRGTDVNYGYTF. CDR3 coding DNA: TGTGCCAGCAGTCCCATTCGGGGGACCGACGTTAACTATGGCTACACCTTC.